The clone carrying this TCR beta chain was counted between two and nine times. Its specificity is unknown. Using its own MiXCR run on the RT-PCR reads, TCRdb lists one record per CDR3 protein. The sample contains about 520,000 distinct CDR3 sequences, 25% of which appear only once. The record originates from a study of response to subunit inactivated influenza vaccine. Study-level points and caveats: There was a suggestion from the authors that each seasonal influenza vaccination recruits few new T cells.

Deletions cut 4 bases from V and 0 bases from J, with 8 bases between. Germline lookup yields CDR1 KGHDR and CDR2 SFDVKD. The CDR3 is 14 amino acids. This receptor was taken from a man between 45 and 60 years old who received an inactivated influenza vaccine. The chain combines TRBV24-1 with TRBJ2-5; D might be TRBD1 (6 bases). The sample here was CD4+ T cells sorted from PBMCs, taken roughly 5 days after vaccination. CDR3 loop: CATSEWDNQETQYF. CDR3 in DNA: TGTGCCACCAGTGAATGGGACAACCAAGAGACCCAGTACTTC.